This TCR beta chain was profiled in a study of blood T cells in healthy people across ages. Then a second PCR, running about 6 to 11 cycles, was carried out with a sample-barcoded 5' primer and a J-beta primer mix. TCRdb redid the calling of the 5' RACE reads with MiXCR, one entry per CDR3 protein. The sample contains about 1,500,000 distinct CDR3 sequences, 40% to 50% of which appear only once. With respect to this clonotype: Its antigen remains unidentified.

Overall study results and limits: A strong correlation was seen between TCR beta diversity and naive T cell percentage. Estimated diversity that came from one million T cells was considered an underestimate.

The sequence was obtained from a woman in her late teens or twenties in good health. The sequenced sample consisted of blood.

CDR3 region: CSAGRDPTYGYTF. In DNA, the CDR3 is TGCAGTGCTGGACGGGATCCAACCTATGGCTACACCTTC. The genes are TRBV20-1 and TRBJ1-2; D is unresolved. The CDR3 consists of 13 residues. Germline lookup yields CDR1 DFQATT and CDR2 SNEGSKA (reference sequence). The V end was cut by 5 bases, the J end by 4 bases, with 14 bases between.